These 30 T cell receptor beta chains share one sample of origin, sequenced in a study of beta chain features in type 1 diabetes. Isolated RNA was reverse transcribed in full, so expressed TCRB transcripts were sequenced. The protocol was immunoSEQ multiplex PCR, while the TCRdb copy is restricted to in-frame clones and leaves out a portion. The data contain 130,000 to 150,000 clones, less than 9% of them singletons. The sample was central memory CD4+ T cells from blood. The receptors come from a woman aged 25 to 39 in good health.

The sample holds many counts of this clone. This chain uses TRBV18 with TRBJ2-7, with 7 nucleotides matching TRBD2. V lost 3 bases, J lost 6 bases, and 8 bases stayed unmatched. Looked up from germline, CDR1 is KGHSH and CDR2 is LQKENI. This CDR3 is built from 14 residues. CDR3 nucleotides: TGTGCCAGCTCACCGCGGGAGCTAGCCGCCGAGCAGTACTTC. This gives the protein CASSPRELAAEQYF.

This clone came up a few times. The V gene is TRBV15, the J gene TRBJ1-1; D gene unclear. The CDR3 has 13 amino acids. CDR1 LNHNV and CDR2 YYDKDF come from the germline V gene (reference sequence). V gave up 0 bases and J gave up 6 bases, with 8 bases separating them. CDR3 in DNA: TGTGCCACCAGCAGAGAGGAGTTAGCTGAAGCTTTCTTT. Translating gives CATSREELAEAFF.

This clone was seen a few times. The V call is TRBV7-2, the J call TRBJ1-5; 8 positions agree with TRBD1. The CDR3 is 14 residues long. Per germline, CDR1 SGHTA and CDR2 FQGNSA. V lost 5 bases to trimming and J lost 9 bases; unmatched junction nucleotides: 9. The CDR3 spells CASSDGTGARPQHF. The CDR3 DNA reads TGTGCCAGCAGCGATGGGACAGGTGCCCGGCCCCAGCATTTT.

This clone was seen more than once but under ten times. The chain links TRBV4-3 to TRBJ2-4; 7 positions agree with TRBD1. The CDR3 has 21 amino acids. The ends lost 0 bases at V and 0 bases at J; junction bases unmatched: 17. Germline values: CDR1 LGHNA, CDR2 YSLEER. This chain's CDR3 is CASSQDVFGQASTIAKNIQYF. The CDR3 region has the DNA TGCGCCAGCAGCCAAGACGTATTTGGACAGGCCTCTACTATAGCCAAAAACATTCAGTACTTC.

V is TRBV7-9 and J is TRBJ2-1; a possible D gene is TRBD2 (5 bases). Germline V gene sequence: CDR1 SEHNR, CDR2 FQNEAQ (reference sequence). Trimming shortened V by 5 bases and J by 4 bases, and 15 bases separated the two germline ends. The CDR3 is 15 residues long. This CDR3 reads CASSPGGQPYNEQFF. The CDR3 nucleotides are TGTGCCAGCAGCCCCGGAGGTCAGCCTTACAATGAGCAGTTCTTC.

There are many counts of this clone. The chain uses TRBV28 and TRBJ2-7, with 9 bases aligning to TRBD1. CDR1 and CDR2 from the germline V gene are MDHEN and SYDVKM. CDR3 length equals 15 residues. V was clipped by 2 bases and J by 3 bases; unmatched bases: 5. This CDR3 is CASSLGGTGNYEQYF. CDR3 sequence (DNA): TGTGCCAGCAGTTTAGGTGGGACAGGGAACTACGAGCAGTACTTC.

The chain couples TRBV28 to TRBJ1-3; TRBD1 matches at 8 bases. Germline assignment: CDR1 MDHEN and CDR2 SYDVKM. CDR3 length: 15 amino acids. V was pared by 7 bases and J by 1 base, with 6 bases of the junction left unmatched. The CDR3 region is CASTSQGASGNTIYF. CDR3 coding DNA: TGTGCCAGCACTTCCCAGGGGGCGTCTGGAAACACCATATATTTT.

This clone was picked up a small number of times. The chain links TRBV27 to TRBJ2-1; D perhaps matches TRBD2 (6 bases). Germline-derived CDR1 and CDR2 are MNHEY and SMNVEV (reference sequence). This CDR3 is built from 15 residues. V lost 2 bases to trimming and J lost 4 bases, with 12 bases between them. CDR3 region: CASSLTASAYNEQFF. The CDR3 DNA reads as TGTGCCAGCAGTTTAACGGCTAGCGCGTACAATGAGCAGTTCTTC.

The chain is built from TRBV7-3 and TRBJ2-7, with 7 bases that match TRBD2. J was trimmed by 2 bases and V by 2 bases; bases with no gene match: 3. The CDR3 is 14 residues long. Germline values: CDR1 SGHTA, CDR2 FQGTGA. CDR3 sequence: CASSLDGLAYEQYF. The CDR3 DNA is TGTGCCAGCAGCTTAGATGGACTAGCCTACGAGCAGTACTTC.

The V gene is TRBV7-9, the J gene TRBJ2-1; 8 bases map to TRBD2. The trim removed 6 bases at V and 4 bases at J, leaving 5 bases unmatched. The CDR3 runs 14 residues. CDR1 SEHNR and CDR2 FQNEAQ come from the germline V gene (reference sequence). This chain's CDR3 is CASSTGGPYNEQFF. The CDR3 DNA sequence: TGTGCCAGCAGTACGGGAGGGCCATACAATGAGCAGTTCTTC.

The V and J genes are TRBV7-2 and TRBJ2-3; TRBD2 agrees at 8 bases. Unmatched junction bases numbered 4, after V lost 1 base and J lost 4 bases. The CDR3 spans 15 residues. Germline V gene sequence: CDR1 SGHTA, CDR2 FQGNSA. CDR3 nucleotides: TGTGCCAGCAGCTTAGGAGCGGGAGTGCCAGATACGCAGTATTTT. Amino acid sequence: CASSLGAGVPDTQYF.

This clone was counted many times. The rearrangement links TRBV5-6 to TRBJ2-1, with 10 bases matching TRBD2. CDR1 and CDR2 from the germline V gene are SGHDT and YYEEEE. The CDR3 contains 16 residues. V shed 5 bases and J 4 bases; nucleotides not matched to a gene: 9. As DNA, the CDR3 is TGTGCCAGCAGACAGAAAAGGACTAGCGGATACAATGAGCAGTTCTTC. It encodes CASRQKRTSGYNEQFF.

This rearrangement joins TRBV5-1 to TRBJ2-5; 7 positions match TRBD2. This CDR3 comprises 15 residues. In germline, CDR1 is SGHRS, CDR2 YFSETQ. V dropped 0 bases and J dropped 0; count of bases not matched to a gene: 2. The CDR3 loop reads CASSLEGLDQETQYF. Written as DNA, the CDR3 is TGCGCCAGCAGCTTGGAAGGACTAGACCAAGAGACCCAGTACTTC.

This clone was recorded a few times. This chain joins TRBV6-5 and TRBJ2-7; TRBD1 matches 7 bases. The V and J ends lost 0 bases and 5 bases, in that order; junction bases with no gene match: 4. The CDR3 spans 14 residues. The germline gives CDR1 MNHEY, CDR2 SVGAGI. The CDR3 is CASSYSTDRDEQYF. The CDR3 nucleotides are TGTGCCAGCAGTTACTCGACCGACAGGGACGAGCAGTACTTC.

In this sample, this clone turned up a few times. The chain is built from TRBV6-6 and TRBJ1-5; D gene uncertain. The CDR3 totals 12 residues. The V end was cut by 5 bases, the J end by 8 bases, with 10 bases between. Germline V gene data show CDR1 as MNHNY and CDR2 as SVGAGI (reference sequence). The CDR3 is CASSRKLEPQHF. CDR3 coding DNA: TGTGCCAGCAGTCGCAAGCTTGAGCCCCAGCATTTT.

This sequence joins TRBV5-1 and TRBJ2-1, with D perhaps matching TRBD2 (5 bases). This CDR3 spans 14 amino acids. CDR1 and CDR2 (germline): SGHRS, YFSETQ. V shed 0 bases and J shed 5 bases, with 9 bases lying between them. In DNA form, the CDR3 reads TGCGCCAGCAGCTTGGTTTCTAGCCACAATGAGCAGTTCTTC. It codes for CASSLVSSHNEQFF. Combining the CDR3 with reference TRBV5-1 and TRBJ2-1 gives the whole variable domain KAGVTQTPRYLIKTRGQQVTLSCSPISGHRSVSWYQQTPGQGLQFLFEYFSETQRNKGNFPGRFSGRQFSNSRSEMNVSTLELGDSALYLCASSLVSSHNEQFFGPGTRLTVL.

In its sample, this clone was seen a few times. The CDR3 bases are TGTGCCAGCAGCTTAGGAGGCGCCGGCCTTTTGGATGGCTACACCTTC. This encodes CASSLGGAGLLDGYTF. The V and J genes are TRBV7-3 and TRBJ1-2, with unresolved D. Germline V CDR1 and CDR2: SGHTA, FQGTGA. The CDR3 covers 16 residues. V was shortened by 2 bases and J by 6 bases, with 19 bases between the two germline ends.

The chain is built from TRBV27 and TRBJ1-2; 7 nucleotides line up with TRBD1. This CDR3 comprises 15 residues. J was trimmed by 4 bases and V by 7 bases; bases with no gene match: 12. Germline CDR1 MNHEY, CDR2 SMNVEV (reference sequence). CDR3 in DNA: TGTGCCAGCACCTCGGACAGGAGTATGGTCTATGGCTACACCTTC. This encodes CASTSDRSMVYGYTF.

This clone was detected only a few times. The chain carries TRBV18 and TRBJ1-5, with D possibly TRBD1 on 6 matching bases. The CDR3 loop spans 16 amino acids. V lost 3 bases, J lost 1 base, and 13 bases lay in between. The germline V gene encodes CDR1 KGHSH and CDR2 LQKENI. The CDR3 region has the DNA TGTGCCAGCTCACCCGGGACACCGGAAAGCAATCAGCCCCAGCATTTT. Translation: CASSPGTPESNQPQHF. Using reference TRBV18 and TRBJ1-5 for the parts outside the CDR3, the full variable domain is NAGVMQNPRHLVRRRGQEARLRCSPMKGHSHVYWYRQLPEEGLKFMVYLQKENIIDESGMPKERFSAEFPKEGPSILRIQQVVRGDSAAYFCASSPGTPESNQPQHFGDGTRLSIL.

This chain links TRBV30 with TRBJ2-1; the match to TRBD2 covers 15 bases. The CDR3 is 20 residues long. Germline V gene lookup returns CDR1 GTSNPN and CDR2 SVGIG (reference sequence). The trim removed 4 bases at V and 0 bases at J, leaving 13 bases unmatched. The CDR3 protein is CAWKPLGLAGGPSSYNEQFF. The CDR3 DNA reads TGTGCCTGGAAGCCTCTGGGACTAGCGGGAGGCCCGAGCTCCTACAATGAGCAGTTCTTC.

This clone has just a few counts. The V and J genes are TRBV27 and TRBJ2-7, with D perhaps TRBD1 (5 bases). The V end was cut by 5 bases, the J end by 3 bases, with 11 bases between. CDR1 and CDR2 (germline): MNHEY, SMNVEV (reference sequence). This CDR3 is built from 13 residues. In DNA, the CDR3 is TGTGCCAGCAGTACTCGACAGCTCTACGAGCAGTACTTC. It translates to CASSTRQLYEQYF.

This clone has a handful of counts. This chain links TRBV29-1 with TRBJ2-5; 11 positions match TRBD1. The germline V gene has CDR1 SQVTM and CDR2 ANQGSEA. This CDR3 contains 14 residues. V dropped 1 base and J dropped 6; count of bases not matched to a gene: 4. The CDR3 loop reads CSVEGGQGAKTQYF. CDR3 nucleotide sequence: TGCAGCGTTGAAGGAGGACAGGGGGCGAAGACCCAGTACTTC.

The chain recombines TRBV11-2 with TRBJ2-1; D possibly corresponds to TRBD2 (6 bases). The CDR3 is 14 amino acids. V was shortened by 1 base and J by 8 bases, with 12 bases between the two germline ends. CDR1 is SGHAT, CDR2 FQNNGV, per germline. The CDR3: CASSLGLARDEQFF. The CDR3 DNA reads TGTGCCAGCAGCTTAGGTCTAGCGAGAGATGAGCAGTTCTTC.

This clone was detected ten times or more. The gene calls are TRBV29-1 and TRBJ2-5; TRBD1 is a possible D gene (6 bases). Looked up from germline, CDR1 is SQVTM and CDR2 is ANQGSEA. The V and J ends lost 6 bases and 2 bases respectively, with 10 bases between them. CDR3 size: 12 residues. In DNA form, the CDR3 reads TGCAGCGTCGGGACACCACAAGAGACCCAGTACTTC. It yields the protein CSVGTPQETQYF.

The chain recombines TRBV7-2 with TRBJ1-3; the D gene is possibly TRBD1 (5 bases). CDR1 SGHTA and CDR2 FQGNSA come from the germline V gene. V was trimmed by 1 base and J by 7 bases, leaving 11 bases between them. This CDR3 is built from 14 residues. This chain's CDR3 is CASSLGGEGNTIYF. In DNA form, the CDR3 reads TGTGCCAGCAGCTTAGGTGGGGAGGGGAACACCATATATTTT.

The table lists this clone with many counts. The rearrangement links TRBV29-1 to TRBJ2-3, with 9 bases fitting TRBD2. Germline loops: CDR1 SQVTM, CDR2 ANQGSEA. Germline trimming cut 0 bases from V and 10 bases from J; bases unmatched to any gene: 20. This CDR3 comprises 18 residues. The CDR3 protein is CSVEDHSARVAGDGPQYF. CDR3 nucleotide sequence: TGCAGCGTTGAAGATCATTCGGCGCGGGTAGCGGGAGATGGTCCGCAGTATTTT.

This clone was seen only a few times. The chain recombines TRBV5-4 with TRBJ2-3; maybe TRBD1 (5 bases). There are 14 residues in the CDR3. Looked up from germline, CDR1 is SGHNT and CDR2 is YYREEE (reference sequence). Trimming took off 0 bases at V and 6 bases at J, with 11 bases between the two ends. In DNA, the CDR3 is TGTGCCAGCAGCTTGGTTACAGGCGCCGATACGCAGTATTTT. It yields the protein CASSLVTGADTQYF.

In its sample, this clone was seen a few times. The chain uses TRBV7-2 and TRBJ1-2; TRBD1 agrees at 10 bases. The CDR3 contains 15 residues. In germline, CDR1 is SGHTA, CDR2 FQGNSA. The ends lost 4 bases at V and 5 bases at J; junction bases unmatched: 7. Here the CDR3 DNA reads TGTGCCAGCAGCTCACCGGGACAGGGGAAATATGGCTACACCTTC. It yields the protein CASSSPGQGKYGYTF.

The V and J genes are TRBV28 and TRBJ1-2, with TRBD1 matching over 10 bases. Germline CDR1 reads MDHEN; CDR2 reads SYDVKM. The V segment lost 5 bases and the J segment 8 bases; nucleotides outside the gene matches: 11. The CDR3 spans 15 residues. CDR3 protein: CASSRWTGGARGYTF. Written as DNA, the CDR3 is TGTGCCAGCAGTCGCTGGACAGGGGGGGCTCGGGGCTACACCTTC.

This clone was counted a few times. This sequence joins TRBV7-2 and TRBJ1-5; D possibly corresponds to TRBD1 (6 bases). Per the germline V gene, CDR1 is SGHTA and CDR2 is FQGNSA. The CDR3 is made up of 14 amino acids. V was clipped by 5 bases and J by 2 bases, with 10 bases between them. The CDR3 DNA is TGTGCCAGCAGCCGCAACAGGGGCAATCAGCCCCAGCATTTT. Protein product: CASSRNRGNQPQHF.